Listed below are T cell receptor beta chains from one sample, sequenced in a study of shared clonotypes between healthy human individuals. Measured with immunoSEQ multiplex PCR; TCRdb has only the in-frame clones, and not every one. The sample contains approximately 2.4 million clones, 95% of which appear only once. The sample comprised naive CD4+ T cells sorted from blood. Receptors were obtained from a man younger than 30 in good health. The CDR3 runs from the conserved cysteine through the conserved F or W. A D gene is named only where the DNA matches it firmly. A clone size is listed for some rows: how often the clone was seen (once, few, many), or a class if it is expanded.

V gene,D gene,clone size,J gene,CDR3 DNA,CDR3 protein
TRBV9,-,-,TRBJ1-2,TGTGCCAGCAGCGGCGAACCGCAGGCTCCGATCTATGGCTACACCTTC,CASSGEPQAPIYGYTF
TRBV6-6,-,-,TRBJ1-2,TGTGCCAGCAGTTACTGGGGGGCGTCCAACTATGGCTACACCTTC,CASSYWGASNYGYTF
TRBV14,TRBD1,-,TRBJ2-7,TGTGCCAGCAGCCAACCAGGGGGAAGCGAGCAGTACTTC,CASSQPGGSEQYF
TRBV5-4,-,-,TRBJ2-7,TGTGCCAGCAGCTTGGATTCCGCCAGCAGCTACGAGCAGTACTTC,CASSLDSASSYEQYF
TRBV6-1,-,once,TRBJ1-1,TGTGCCAGCTCGGGCAGGCCGAACACTGAAGCTTTCTTT,CASSGRPNTEAFF
TRBV7-2,-,-,TRBJ1-6,TGTGCCAGCAGCTTAGTGGGGGCCGGTTCACCCCTCCACTTT,CASSLVGAGSPLHF
TRBV6-7,-,-,TRBJ2-7,TGTGCCAGCAGTTTAAGCGAGCAGTACTTC,CASSLSEQYF
TRBV28,-,-,TRBJ2-2,TGTGCCAGCAGTCCTATCGACAGCACCGGGGAGCTGTTTTTT,CASSPIDSTGELFF
TRBV27,-,-,TRBJ2-3,TGTGCCAGACTTAGTCACTGCCCCGTGGGGACAGATACGCAGTATTTT,CARLSHCPVGTDTQYF
TRBV4-3,-,-,TRBJ2-5,TGCGCCAGCAGCCCCCTGGGGGCCCGGGAGACCCAGTACTTC,CASSPLGARETQYF
TRBV2,TRBD2,-,TRBJ2-1,TGTGCCAGCAGTGCGCGGGAGAAGTGGGGCAATGAGCAGTTCTTC,CASSAREKWGNEQFF
TRBV10-1,-,once,TRBJ2-5,TGCGCCAGCAGTGAAAATATTCGGGATCAGTACTTC,CASSENIRDQYF
TRBV2,-,-,TRBJ1-6,TGTGCCAGCCGGGAGGGGATTGTCAATTCACCCCTCCACTTT,CASREGIVNSPLHF
TRBV6-6,TRBD1,-,TRBJ1-1,TGTGCCAGCAGCCCGGGGACAGTAAACACTGAAGCTTTCTTT,CASSPGTVNTEAFF
TRBV5-1,TRBD2,-,TRBJ2-4,TGCGCCAGCAGCCCCGGGACTAGCGGGAGAGGAGCCAAAAACATTCAGTACTTC,CASSPGTSGRGAKNIQYF
TRBV7-3,TRBD1,-,TRBJ2-1,TGTGCCAGCAGCAAGAACAGGGGTGGTGAGCAGTTCTTC,CASSKNRGGEQFF
TRBV6-1,-,-,TRBJ2-1,TGTGCCAGCAGTGGACGAGACGGATACAATGAGCAGTTCTTC,CASSGRDGYNEQFF
TRBV7-8,-,-,TRBJ2-3,TGTGCCAGCAGCTTAGTTTCGTTCACAGATACGCAGTATTTT,CASSLVSFTDTQYF
TRBV10-3,-,-,TRBJ1-2,TGTGCCAGTAAGGGCAGGGGCAATAACTATGGCTACACCTTC,CASKGRGNNYGYTF
TRBV12-5,-,-,TRBJ1-6,TGTGCTACCTCAAGAAGGACGGATTCGTCCTCCTATAATTCACCCCTCCACTTT,CATSRRTDSSSYNSPLHF
TRBV4-1,-,-,TRBJ2-7,TGCGCCAGCAGCCTGATGTCTCAGGCAGGGAGGCTCGAGCAGTACTTC,CASSLMSQAGRLEQYF
TRBV18,TRBD1,once,TRBJ1-1,TGTGCCAGCTCACTGGGGGTCCGGGACAGGGAGGCTTTCTTT,CASSLGVRDREAFF
TRBV23-1,-,-,TRBJ1-1,TGCGCCAGCAGTCAACCCGATCAAGCTTTCTTT,CASSQPDQAFF